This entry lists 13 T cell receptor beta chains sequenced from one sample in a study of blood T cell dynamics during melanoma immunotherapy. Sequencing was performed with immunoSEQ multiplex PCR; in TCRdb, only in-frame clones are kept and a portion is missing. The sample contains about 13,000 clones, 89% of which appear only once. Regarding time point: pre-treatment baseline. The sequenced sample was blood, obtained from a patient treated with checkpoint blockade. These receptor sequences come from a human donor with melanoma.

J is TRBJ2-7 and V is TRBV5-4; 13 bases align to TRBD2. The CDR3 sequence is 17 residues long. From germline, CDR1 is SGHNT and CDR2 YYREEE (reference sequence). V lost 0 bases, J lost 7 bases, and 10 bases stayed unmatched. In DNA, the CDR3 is TGTGCCAGCAGCTTGGACGGAACTAGCGGGAGGGCCGGTGAGCAGTACTTC. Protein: CASSLDGTSGRAGEQYF.

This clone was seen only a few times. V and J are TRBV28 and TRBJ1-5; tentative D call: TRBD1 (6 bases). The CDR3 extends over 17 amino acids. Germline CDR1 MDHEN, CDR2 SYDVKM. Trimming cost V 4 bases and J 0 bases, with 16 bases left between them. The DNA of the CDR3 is TGTGCCAGCAGTTGGCCCCTAGGGGGGTATAGCAATCAGCCCCAGCATTTT. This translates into CASSWPLGGYSNQPQHF.

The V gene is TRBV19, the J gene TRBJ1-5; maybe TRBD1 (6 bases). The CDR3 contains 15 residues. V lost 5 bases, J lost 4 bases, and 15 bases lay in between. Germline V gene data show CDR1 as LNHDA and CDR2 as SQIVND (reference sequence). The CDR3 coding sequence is TGTGCCAGTAGTTCCGCTGGACAGATAAATCAGCCCCAGCATTTT. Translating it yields CASSSAGQINQPQHF. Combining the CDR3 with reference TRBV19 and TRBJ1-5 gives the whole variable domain DGGITQSPKYLFRKEGQNVTLSCEQNLNHDAMYWYRQDPGQGLRLIYYSQIVNDFQKGDIAEGYSVSREKKESFPLTVTSAQKNPTAFYLCASSSAGQINQPQHFGDGTRLSIL.

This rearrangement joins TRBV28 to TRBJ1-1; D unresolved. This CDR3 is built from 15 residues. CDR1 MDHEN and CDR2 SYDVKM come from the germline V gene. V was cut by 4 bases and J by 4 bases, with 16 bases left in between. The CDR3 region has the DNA TGTGCCAGCAGTTATCAAAGTGGTGGGTCCACTGAAGCTTTCTTT. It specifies CASSYQSGGSTEAFF.

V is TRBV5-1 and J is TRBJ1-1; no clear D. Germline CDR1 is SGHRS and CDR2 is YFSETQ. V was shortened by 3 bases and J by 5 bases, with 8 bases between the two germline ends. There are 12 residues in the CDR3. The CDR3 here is CASSSTRTEAFF. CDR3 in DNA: TGCGCCAGCAGCTCGACGAGGACTGAAGCTTTCTTT. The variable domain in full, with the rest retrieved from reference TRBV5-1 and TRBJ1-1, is KAGVTQTPRYLIKTRGQQVTLSCSPISGHRSVSWYQQTPGQGLQFLFEYFSETQRNKGNFPGRFSGRQFSNSRSEMNVSTLELGDSALYLCASSSTRTEAFFGQGTRLTVV.

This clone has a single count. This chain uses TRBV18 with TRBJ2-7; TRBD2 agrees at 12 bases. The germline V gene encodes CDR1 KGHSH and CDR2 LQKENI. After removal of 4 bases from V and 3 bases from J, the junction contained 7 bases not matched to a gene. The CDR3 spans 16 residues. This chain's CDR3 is CASSHDRTSGNYEQYF. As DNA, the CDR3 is TGTGCCAGCTCACATGATAGGACTAGCGGGAACTACGAGCAGTACTTC.

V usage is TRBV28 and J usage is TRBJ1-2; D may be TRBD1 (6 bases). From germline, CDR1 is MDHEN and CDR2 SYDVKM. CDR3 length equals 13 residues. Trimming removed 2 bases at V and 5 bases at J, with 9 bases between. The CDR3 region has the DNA TGTGCCAGCAGTTTACCACAGGGTTATGGCTACACCTTC. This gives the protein CASSLPQGYGYTF.

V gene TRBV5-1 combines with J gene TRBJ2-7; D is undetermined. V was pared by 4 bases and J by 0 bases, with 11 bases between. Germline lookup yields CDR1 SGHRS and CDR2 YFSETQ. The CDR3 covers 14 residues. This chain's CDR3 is CASSPQTSSYEQYF. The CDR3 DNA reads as TGCGCCAGCAGCCCACAGACGAGCTCCTACGAGCAGTACTTC.

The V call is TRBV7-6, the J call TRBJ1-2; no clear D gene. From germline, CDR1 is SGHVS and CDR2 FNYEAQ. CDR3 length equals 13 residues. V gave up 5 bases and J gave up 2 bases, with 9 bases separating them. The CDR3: CASSPTGNYGYTF. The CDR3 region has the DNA TGTGCCAGCAGCCCGACGGGAAACTATGGCTACACCTTC.

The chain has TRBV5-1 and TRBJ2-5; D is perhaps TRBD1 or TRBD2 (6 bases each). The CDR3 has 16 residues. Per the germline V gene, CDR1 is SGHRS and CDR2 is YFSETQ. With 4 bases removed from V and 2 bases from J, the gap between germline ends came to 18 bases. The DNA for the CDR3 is TGCGCCAGCAGCCAGATGGGGGGCCCCTCTCAAGAGACCCAGTACTTC. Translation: CASSQMGGPSQETQYF. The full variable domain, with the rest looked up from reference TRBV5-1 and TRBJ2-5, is KAGVTQTPRYLIKTRGQQVTLSCSPISGHRSVSWYQQTPGQGLQFLFEYFSETQRNKGNFPGRFSGRQFSNSRSEMNVSTLELGDSALYLCASSQMGGPSQETQYFGPGTRLLVL.

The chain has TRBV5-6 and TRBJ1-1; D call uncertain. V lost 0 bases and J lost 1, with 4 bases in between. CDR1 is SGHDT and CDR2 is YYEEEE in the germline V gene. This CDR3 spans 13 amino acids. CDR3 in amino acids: CASSLGGNTEAFF. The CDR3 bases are TGTGCCAGCAGCTTGGGGGGGAACACTGAAGCTTTCTTT.

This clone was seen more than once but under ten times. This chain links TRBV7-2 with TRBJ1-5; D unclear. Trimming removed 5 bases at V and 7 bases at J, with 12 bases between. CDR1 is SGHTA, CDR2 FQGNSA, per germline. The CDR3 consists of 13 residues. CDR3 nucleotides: TGTGCCAGCAGCCCCGTTATTTCCCAGCCCCAGCATTTT. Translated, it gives CASSPVISQPQHF. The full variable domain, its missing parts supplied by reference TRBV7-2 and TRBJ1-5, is GAGVSQSPSNKVTEKGKDVELRCDPISGHTALYWYRQSLGQGLEFLIYFQGNSAPDKSGLPSDRFSAERTGGSVSTLTIQRTQQEDSAVYLCASSPVISQPQHFGDGTRLSIL.

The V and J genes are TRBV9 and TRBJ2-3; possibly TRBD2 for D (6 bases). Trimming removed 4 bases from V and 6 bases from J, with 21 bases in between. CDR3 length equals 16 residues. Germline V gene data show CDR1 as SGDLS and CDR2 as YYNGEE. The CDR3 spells CASSPRGGLIIDTQYF. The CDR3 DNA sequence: TGTGCCAGCAGCCCCCGAGGAGGGCTCATTATTGATACGCAGTATTTT.